This T cell receptor beta chain stems from a study of identical twins. This clonotype has more than one count but fewer than ten. CDR3 size: 14 residues. The ends were cut back, 3 bases at V and 6 bases at J, with 15 bases in the middle. Germline V lookup: CDR1 SGHTA, CDR2 FQGNSA. Template switching created a universal primer site, and the cDNA included unique molecular identifiers. Each CDR3 protein gets one entry after TCRdb re-called the 5' RACE reads with MiXCR. The data show 350,000 to 600,000 distinct CDR3 sequences, 14% seen once. These data are also associated with another study on yellow fever vaccine responses in identical twins.

The source is a woman aged 18-29 years in good health. Specimen: CD4+ T cells sorted from blood. The chain uses TRBV7-2 and TRBJ2-7, with D perhaps being TRBD1 or TRBD2 (5 bases each). The CDR3 region is CASSFRLYGGEQYF. The CDR3 nucleotides read TGTGCCAGCAGCTTTAGACTATATGGGGGCGAGCAGTACTTC.